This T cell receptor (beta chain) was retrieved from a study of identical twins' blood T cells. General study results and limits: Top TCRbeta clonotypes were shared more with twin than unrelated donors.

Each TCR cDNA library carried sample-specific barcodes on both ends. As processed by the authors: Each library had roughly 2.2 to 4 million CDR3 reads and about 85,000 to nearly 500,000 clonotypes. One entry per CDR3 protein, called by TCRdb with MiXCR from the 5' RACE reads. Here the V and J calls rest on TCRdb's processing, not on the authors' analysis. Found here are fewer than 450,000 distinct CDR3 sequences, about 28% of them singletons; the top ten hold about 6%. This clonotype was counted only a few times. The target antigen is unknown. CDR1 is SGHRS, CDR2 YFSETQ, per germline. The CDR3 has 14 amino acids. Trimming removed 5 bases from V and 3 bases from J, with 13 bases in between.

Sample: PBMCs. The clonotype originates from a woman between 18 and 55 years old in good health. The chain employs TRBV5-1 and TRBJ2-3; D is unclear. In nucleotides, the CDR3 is TGCGCCAGCAGGCAGTACGTAGGGACAGATACGCAGTATTTT. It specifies CASRQYVGTDTQYF.